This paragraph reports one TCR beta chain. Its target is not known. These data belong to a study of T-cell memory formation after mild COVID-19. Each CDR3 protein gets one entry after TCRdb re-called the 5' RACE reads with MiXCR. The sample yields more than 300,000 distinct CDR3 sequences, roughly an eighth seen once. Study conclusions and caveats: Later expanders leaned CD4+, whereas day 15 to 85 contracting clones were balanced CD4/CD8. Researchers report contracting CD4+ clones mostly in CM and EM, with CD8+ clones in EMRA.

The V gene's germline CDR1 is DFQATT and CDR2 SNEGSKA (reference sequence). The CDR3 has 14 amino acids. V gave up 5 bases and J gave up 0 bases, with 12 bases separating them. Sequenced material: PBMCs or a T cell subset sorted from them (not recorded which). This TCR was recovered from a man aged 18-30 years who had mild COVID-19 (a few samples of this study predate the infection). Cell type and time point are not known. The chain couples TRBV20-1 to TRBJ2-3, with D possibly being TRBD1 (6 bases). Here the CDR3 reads CSAAGTPSTDTQYF. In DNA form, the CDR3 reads TGCAGTGCTGCCGGGACACCTAGCACAGATACGCAGTATTTT.